These 9 T cell receptor beta chains share one sample of origin, sequenced in a study of blood T cell repertoires in COVID-19. TCRdb's copy holds only in-frame clones and misses some; the assay was immunoSEQ multiplex PCR. The table records 64,000 or so clones, 70% to 80% of them present only once. The sequenced sample consisted of peripheral blood. The receptors stem from an elderly man with acute or convalescent COVID-19.

The V gene is TRBV18, the J gene TRBJ1-2; D unclear. The CDR3 totals 13 residues. V lost 1 base to trimming and J lost 4 bases, with 7 bases between them. Germline V gene lookup returns CDR1 KGHSH and CDR2 LQKENI. This chain's CDR3 is CASSPLAAYGYTF. CDR3 coding DNA: TGTGCCAGCTCACCACTTGCGGCCTATGGCTACACCTTC. The full variable domain, in which reference TRBV18 and TRBJ1-2 provide the parts outside the CDR3, is NAGVMQNPRHLVRRRGQEARLRCSPMKGHSHVYWYRQLPEEGLKFMVYLQKENIIDESGMPKERFSAEFPKEGPSILRIQQVVRGDSAAYFCASSPLAAYGYTFGSGTRLTVV.

This clone was picked up one time. J is TRBJ1-5 and V is TRBV2; TRBD1 matches at 9 bases. J gave up 5 bases and V 4 bases, and 6 bases lay outside the gene matches. Germline CDR1 SNHLY, CDR2 FYNNEI. The CDR3 has 15 residues. The DNA for the CDR3 is TGTGCCAGCAGTGCCGGACAGGGGAGAGATCAGCCCCAGCATTTT. Residues: CASSAGQGRDQPQHF.

This sequence joins TRBV5-6 and TRBJ1-1, with TRBD1 matching over 7 bases. Germline values: CDR1 SGHDT, CDR2 YYEEEE. The CDR3 length is 18 residues. V shed 0 bases and J 1 base; nucleotides not matched to a gene: 12. Here the CDR3 reads CASSLEGGATGPNTEAFF. CDR3 DNA: TGTGCCAGCAGCTTGGAGGGTGGGGCGACAGGGCCGAACACTGAAGCTTTCTTT.

The chain joins TRBV9 to TRBJ1-5; D not certain. The CDR3 spans 14 residues. The germline V gene has CDR1 SGDLS and CDR2 YYNGEE. The V end was cut by 3 bases, the J end by 2 bases, with 9 bases between. The CDR3 protein is CASSAARGNQPQHF. The CDR3 DNA is TGTGCCAGCAGCGCAGCACGGGGCAATCAGCCCCAGCATTTT.

This rearrangement joins TRBV5-1 to TRBJ2-1; TRBD2 agrees at 13 bases. Losses at the gene ends were 3 bases for V and 9 bases for J; bases not matched to a gene: 9. The CDR3 length is 16 residues. Germline CDR1 and CDR2: SGHRS and YFSETQ. The CDR3 DNA is TGCGCCAGCAGCTCCCGGACTAGCGGGAGAGGCAGTGAGCAGTTCTTC. Amino acid sequence: CASSSRTSGRGSEQFF.

The chain has TRBV7-3 and TRBJ2-2; D may be TRBD1 (7 bases). The CDR3 runs 15 residues. Per germline, CDR1 SGHTA and CDR2 FQGTGA. The germline V and J ends were trimmed by 3 bases and 5 bases, with 13 bases remaining between them. The CDR3 DNA sequence: TGTGCCAGCAGCTTCTGGGCAGGGGGGACCGGGGAGCTGTTTTTT. This codes for CASSFWAGGTGELFF. The complete variable domain, with remaining parts taken from reference TRBV7-3 and TRBJ2-2, reads GAGVSQTPSNKVTEKGKYVELRCDPISGHTALYWYRQSLGQGPEFLIYFQGTGAADDSGLPNDRFFAVRPEGSVSTLKIQRTERGDSAVYLCASSFWAGGTGELFFGEGSRLTVL.

This sequence joins TRBV2 and TRBJ1-2; perhaps TRBD1 as D (6 bases). The CDR3 loop spans 12 amino acids. Germline V gives CDR1 SNHLY, CDR2 FYNNEI. Trimming stripped 7 bases from V and 2 bases from J, with 8 bases between. CDR3 sequence (DNA): TGTGCCAGCAACCAGGGGAACTATGGCTACACCTTC. Protein product: CASNQGNYGYTF.

The chain combines TRBV19 with TRBJ2-6; D is unresolved. This CDR3 has 17 amino acids. Trimming removed 1 base at V and 0 bases at J, with 10 bases between. Germline CDR1 and CDR2: LNHDA and SQIVND (reference sequence). DNA for the CDR3: TGTGCCAGTAGTATAGGGAACAGAAACTCTGGGGCCAACGTCCTGACTTTC. Protein: CASSIGNRNSGANVLTF.

The chain has TRBV11-3 and TRBJ1-1; 7 bases map to TRBD1. CDR3 length: 14 residues. The trim removed 6 bases at V and 1 base at J, leaving 5 bases unmatched. The V gene's germline CDR1 is SGHNT and CDR2 YENEEA. CDR3 DNA sequence: TGTGCCAGCAGGGACAGGTCAACGAACACTGAAGCTTTCTTT. Translation gives CASRDRSTNTEAFF.